This TCR beta chain was retrieved from a study of PD-1 blockade in mismatch repair-deficient tumors. The V and J ends lost 4 bases and 2 bases respectively, with 12 bases between them. Per the germline V gene, CDR1 is KGHSH and CDR2 is LQKENI. The CDR3 is 14 amino acids. Some clones are missing from TCRdb's copy, which holds only in-frame ones; the method was immunoSEQ multiplex PCR. The table lists tens of thousands of clones, roughly 80% of them singletons. The sample holds a few counts of this clone. Its antigen is unknown. Overall study findings and caveats: Tumor-resident clones, often absent from pretreatment blood, expanded after pembrolizumab and then contracted.

This sequence joins TRBV18 and TRBJ2-7, with D possibly TRBD2 on 5 matching bases. Specimen: peripheral blood, collected 12 weeks after starting pembrolizumab. This sequence originates from an adult with mismatch repair-deficient cancer. As DNA, the CDR3 is TGTGCCAGCTCACGTGAGGGCCAGACCTACGAGCAGTACTTC. Its protein is CASSREGQTYEQYF.